Each of the 8 T cell receptor beta chains below was sequenced from the same sample in a study of glioma-infiltrating T cells (dated by TCRdb to 2015 to 2016). Sequenced using an Illumina MiSeq. The iRepertoire nested amplicon-rescue multiplex PCR (arm-PCR) platform was used to amplify TCR alpha and beta CDR3 regions from RNA. The public sequencing data were trimmed at Q25 with fastp and processed into clonotypes with MiXCR by TCRdb, which kept only in-frame beta chains. Each record represents a unique CDR3 protein, reported with the most common genes and DNA among its rows. In all, the sample holds approximately 88,000 distinct CDR3 sequences, and about 25% of those were seen once. More than 6.5% of the sample comes from the top ten. Sequenced input: glioma tissue, nonneoplastic brain tissue, or PBMCs (not recorded which). These receptors were obtained from a human donor with low-grade glioma or glioblastoma, undergoing nonglioma brain surgery, or in good health (not recorded which).

Comment on this clonotype: A much more abundant neighbour one base away suggests this may be a read error. The V gene is TRBV12-3 or TRBV12-4, the J gene TRBJ1-5; 7 positions match TRBD1. The CDR3 is 14 residues long. CDR3 coding DNA: TGTGTCAGCAGGTTAACAGGGGTAAATCAGCCCCAGCATTTT. Amino acids: CVSRLTGVNQPQHF.

This clonotype showed up many times. The rearrangement uses TRBV6-6 and TRBJ1-3; 7 bases map to TRBD1. V shed 2 bases, J shed 5 bases, and the junction held 3 bases outside the gene matches. Germline lookup yields CDR1 MNHNY and CDR2 SVGAGI (reference sequence). The CDR3 is 14 amino acids. This chain's CDR3 is CASSYGTVRNTIYF. The CDR3 bases are TGTGCCAGCAGTTACGGGACAGTAAGAAACACCATATATTTT.

The table lists this clonotype with many counts. The chain joins TRBV6-1 to TRBJ2-1; a possible D gene is TRBD2 (6 bases). The CDR3 is 14 amino acids. Germline V gene sequence: CDR1 MNHNS, CDR2 SASEGT. V was clipped by 7 bases and J by 1 base, with 11 bases between them. The CDR3 DNA is TGTGCCAGCATTCCGACTAGGTCCTACAATGAGCAGTTCTTC. Translated: CASIPTRSYNEQFF.

This clonotype was detected ten times or more. This chain joins TRBV6-1 and TRBJ2-5; TRBD2 matches 8 bases. J lost 1 base, V lost 1 base, and 5 bases had no gene match. Germline CDR1 reads MNHNS; CDR2 reads SASEGT. This CDR3 comprises 16 residues. The CDR3 coding sequence is TGTGCCAGCAGTGAAGGGCGGGGGGAACCCCAAGAGACCCAGTACTTC. Translating it yields CASSEGRGEPQETQYF.

For this clonotype: The junction departs from germline at one end; a sequencing error may be responsible. The rearrangement joins TRBV20-1 to TRBJ2-1; D gene uncertain. This CDR3 is 12 amino acids long. From germline, CDR1 is DFQATT and CDR2 SNEGSKA (reference sequence). In DNA form, the CDR3 reads TGCAGTGCTAGGGTCTTAAACAATGAGCAGTTATTC. Translated, it gives CSARVLNNEQLF.

The V and J genes are TRBV6-2 or TRBV6-3 and TRBJ2-3; weak D call: TRBD2 (5 bases). With 6 bases removed from V and 2 bases from J, the gap between germline ends came to 21 bases. Germline-derived CDR1 and CDR2 are MNHEY and SVGEGT. The CDR3 covers 17 residues. The CDR3, as DNA: TGTGCCAGCAGAACCGGGATGCCTTATGGCTACACAGATACGCAGTATTTT. It encodes CASRTGMPYGYTDTQYF.

This clonotype was detected many times. The V call is TRBV6-1, the J call TRBJ2-7; TRBD1 matches 7 bases. The V segment lost 7 bases and the J segment 3 bases; nucleotides outside the gene matches: 6. The CDR3 spans 13 residues. CDR1 and CDR2 (germline): MNHNS, SASEGT. Written as DNA, the CDR3 is TGTGCCAGCACCCACCGGGACAGCTACGAGCAGTACTTC. Residues: CASTHRDSYEQYF.

In regard to this clonotype: A much larger clone is a single base away; this may be a read error. The V call is TRBV4-1, the J call TRBJ2-5; D call uncertain. This CDR3 contains 13 residues. Between the trimmed V and J ends, which lost 2 bases and 5 bases, there was a span of 9 bases. Germline V lookup: CDR1 MGHRA, CDR2 YSYEKL. In DNA, the CDR3 is TGCGCCAGCAGCCAAACACGCGTGGAGACCCAGTACTTC. Encoded protein: CASSQTRVETQYF.